This TCR beta chain was observed in a study of blood T cell repertoires in COVID-19. Study background: In each case, the material was cDNA or gDNA derived from T cells, B-cell-depleted T cells, or PBMCs.

The germline CDR1 and CDR2 sequences are WNHNN and SYGVQD (reference sequence). This CDR3 comprises 15 residues. Trimming stripped 2 bases from V and 7 bases from J, with 15 bases between. Method: immunoSEQ multiplex PCR; TCRdb's copy keeps in-frame clones and lacks some. The table records around 300,000 clones, 85% of them present only once. The receptor comes from a woman between 45 and 65 years old who had recovered from COVID-19. The rearrangement joins TRBV10-1 to TRBJ2-1; possible D gene TRBD1, 5 bases. The sample was PBMCs or T cells enriched from blood (not recorded which). The CDR3 protein is CASSENRGRENEQFF. CDR3 DNA: TGCGCCAGCAGTGAGAATAGAGGCAGGGAAAATGAGCAGTTCTTC.